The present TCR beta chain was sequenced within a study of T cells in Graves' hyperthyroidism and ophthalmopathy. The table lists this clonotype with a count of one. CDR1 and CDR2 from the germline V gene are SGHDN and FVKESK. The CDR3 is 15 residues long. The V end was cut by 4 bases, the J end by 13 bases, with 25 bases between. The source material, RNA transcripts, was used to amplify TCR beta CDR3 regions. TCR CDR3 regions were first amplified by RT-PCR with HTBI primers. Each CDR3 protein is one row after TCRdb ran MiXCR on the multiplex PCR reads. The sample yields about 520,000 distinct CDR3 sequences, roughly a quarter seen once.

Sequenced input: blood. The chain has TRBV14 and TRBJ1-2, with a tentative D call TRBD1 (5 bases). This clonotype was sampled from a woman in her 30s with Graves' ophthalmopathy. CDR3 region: CASSRSAAQGRFGTF. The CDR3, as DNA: TGTGCCAGCAGCCGATCTGCGGCGCAGGGTCGGTTCGGCACCTTC.